Sequencing of this T cell receptor beta chain was carried out in a study of blood T cell repertoires in COVID-19 (dated by TCRdb to the early 2020s). Concerning the study at large: The collaborator samples originated in the United States, Italy and Spain and spanned the acute and convalescent phases of COVID-19. A de-identified subject ID, COVID-19 status, age in years and sex were almost always included in the sample metadata. The material from the prospective study consisted of cDNA or gDNA derived from T cells, B-cell-depleted T cells, or PBMCs. HLA class I and class II types, where available, came from metadata supplied by the sample provider rather than from assay-based typing. The samples were drawn from the first 160 participants of the ongoing ImmuneRACE study and from 1,254 subjects provided by 6 global collaborators. A freely available public database, intended as a resource for researchers studying the immune response to SARS-CoV-2, is where the repertoires were released. Deeply sampled blood TCRbeta repertoires from subjects exposed to, actively infected with, or recovered from COVID-19 were included in the dataset.

Regarding this clone: Its antigen is currently not known. Per-base qualities were not stored, and no clone one base away is much larger.

Here is what the overall study found, with its caveats: Clinical and demographic metadata were provided uncurated, with the amount varying by source and participant.

Whole blood was collected in K2EDTA tubes by collaborating institutions according to the institutions' own protocols. For TCRbeta analysis, collaborator samples were shipped as frozen whole blood, as isolated PBMCs, or as DNA extracted from either sample type. CDR1 and CDR2, looked up from the germline V gene, are KGHSH and LQKENI. V was cut back by 3 bases and J by 4 bases, leaving a gap of 18 bases between them. Counted from cysteine to phenylalanine, this CDR3 has 16 amino acids. The retained sequence is limited to the CDR3, 48 bases, with the frame set at the first base. TCRbeta CDR3 regions were amplified from genomic DNA by means of the immunoSEQ Assay, a bias-controlled multiplex PCR. Turning to the authors' computational methods: Nucleated cell counts per sample were estimated from amplification of reference gene primers within the assay. To quantify the absolute abundance of each unique TCRbeta CDR3 rearrangement, sequence reads were collapsed and filtered. For each sample, productive Simpson clonality was calculated as the square root of Simpson's diversity index across productive rearrangements. Imported from immuneACCESS, the table was reduced by TCRdb to in-frame sequences with V and J called. These copies leave out some clones; in studies compared against another copy, an unresolved V gene accounts for under half, and the cause of the remainder is not known. The V and J calls and clone size are taken from that table; D and trimming were inferred from the DNA. This sample lists under 40,000 clones; about 88% were detected once. The ten most abundant clones make up about 31% of the sample.

This receptor was identified in a man between 65 and 85 years old with active COVID-19. Sequencing used peripheral blood. In this chain, TRBV18 is recombined with TRBJ2-5; the best D guess is TRBD2, with 5 bases matching. In nucleotides, the sequence is TGTGCCAGCTCACCGCCGCTAGTTAGAGGGCGAGAGACCCAGTACTTC. It codes for CASSPPLVRGRETQYF.